Each of the 14 T cell receptor beta chains below was sequenced from the same sample in a study of beta chain features in type 1 diabetes. Isolated RNA was reverse transcribed in full, so expressed TCRB transcripts were sequenced. The protocol was immunoSEQ multiplex PCR, while the TCRdb copy is restricted to in-frame clones and leaves out a portion. The data contain a few hundred thousand clones, around 19% of them singletons. Sequences were obtained from naive CD4+ T cells from blood. Source of these receptors: a woman in her late teens or twenties in good health.

This clone appeared a few times. In DNA, the CDR3 is TGTGCCAGCAGCCAGCAGGTGGCAAATTCACCCCTCCACTTT. Encoded protein: CASSQQVANSPLHF. The chain couples TRBV14 to TRBJ1-6; D ambiguous. Trimming shortened V by 3 bases and J by 7 bases, and 10 bases separated the two germline ends. This CDR3 is built from 14 residues. Germline V gene data show CDR1 as SGHDN and CDR2 as FVKESK.

The table lists this clone with a few counts. The chain recombines TRBV30 with TRBJ2-7; 13 positions agree with TRBD2. V lost 1 base to trimming and J lost 3 bases; unmatched junction nucleotides: 9. The CDR3 is 17 residues long. Germline V gene data show CDR1 as GTSNPN and CDR2 as SVGIG (reference sequence). The CDR3 region is CAWSAIGGLAGNYEQYF. In DNA form, the CDR3 reads TGTGCCTGGAGTGCCATTGGGGGACTAGCGGGAAACTACGAGCAGTACTTC.

This clone occurred a few times. This sequence joins TRBV9 and TRBJ1-2; TRBD1 agrees at 8 bases. Germline V gene sequence: CDR1 SGDLS, CDR2 YYNGEE. The CDR3 extends over 14 amino acids. Trimming removed 0 bases from V and 3 bases from J; junction bases left unmatched: 1. Here the CDR3 reads CASSVAGQDYGYTF. The CDR3, as DNA: TGTGCCAGCAGCGTAGCGGGACAGGACTATGGCTACACCTTC.

This clone was seen more than once but under ten times. The chain employs TRBV5-1 and TRBJ2-1; 8 bases agree with TRBD2. The junction had 6 bases not matched to a gene; V was cut back by 5 bases and J by 14 bases. Looked up from germline, CDR1 is SGHRS and CDR2 is YFSETQ. This CDR3 has 11 residues. The CDR3 here is CASRSRGLEFF. CDR3 bases: TGCGCCAGCAGATCCCGGGGACTAGAGTTCTTC.

This clone was seen more than once but under ten times. The V and J genes are TRBV19 and TRBJ2-3, with D unclear. This CDR3 region has 15 residues. Looked up from germline, CDR1 is LNHDA and CDR2 is SQIVND (reference sequence). With 3 bases removed from V and 5 bases from J, the gap between germline ends came to 15 bases. CDR3 nucleotide sequence: TGTGCCAGTAGTATGGGCCCCCGGATGGAAGATACGCAGTATTTT. It codes for CASSMGPRMEDTQYF.

The genes are TRBV6-1 and TRBJ1-2; a weak D match, TRBD1 (6 bases). The CDR3 runs to 12 residues. Germline CDR1 and CDR2: MNHNS and SASEGT. Trimming shortened V by 10 bases and J by 3 bases, and 12 bases separated the two germline ends. CDR3 nucleotides: TGTGCCACCCTGAACAGGGACTATGGCTACACCTTC. This encodes CATLNRDYGYTF.

J is TRBJ1-1 and V is TRBV10-3; D may be TRBD1 (5 bases). This CDR3 is built from 13 residues. V shed 0 bases and J shed 7 bases, with 9 bases lying between them. Germline CDR1 and CDR2: ENHRY and SYGVKD. This chain's CDR3 is CAISESSGYEAFF. The CDR3 DNA reads as TGTGCCATCAGTGAGTCGTCAGGGTATGAAGCTTTCTTT.

V gene TRBV6-5 combines with J gene TRBJ2-7; no clear D. Germline assignment: CDR1 MNHEY and CDR2 SVGAGI. With 5 bases removed from V and 4 bases from J, the gap between germline ends came to 6 bases. CDR3 length: 11 amino acids. In DNA, the CDR3 is TGTGCCAGCAGTCAACAGTACGAGCAGTACTTC. Protein sequence: CASSQQYEQYF.

This clone has just a few counts. The chain carries TRBV5-1 and TRBJ1-1; tentative D call: TRBD1 (5 bases). The CDR3 runs 14 residues. The germline V and J ends were trimmed by 0 bases and 7 bases, with 13 bases remaining between them. Germline-derived CDR1 and CDR2 are SGHRS and YFSETQ. CDR3 sequence: CASSLGPGEGEAFF. The CDR3 region has the DNA TGCGCCAGCAGCTTGGGTCCGGGGGAGGGTGAAGCTTTCTTT.

The chain joins TRBV30 to TRBJ2-1; TRBD2 might be the D (5 bases). The CDR3 consists of 14 residues. V lost 0 bases and J 9 bases, leaving 15 bases between the germline ends. Germline V CDR1 and CDR2: GTSNPN, SVGIG (reference sequence). CDR3 in DNA: TGTGCCTGGAGTGTAACCGCCAAAGGAGGTGAGCAGTTCTTC. Amino acids: CAWSVTAKGGEQFF.

This chain connects TRBV19 to TRBJ2-3, with no clear D. V was shortened by 3 bases and J by 13 bases, with 8 bases between the two germline ends. This CDR3 has 10 residues. Germline V gene lookup returns CDR1 LNHDA and CDR2 SQIVND (reference sequence). CDR3 amino acids: CASSIAVEYF. CDR3 bases: TGTGCCAGTAGTATCGCGGTGGAGTATTTT.

J is TRBJ2-7 and V is TRBV7-3; D call uncertain. Trimming cost V 0 bases and J 1 base, with 13 bases left between them. This CDR3 has 16 amino acids. The germline gives CDR1 SGHTA, CDR2 FQGTGA. The CDR3 sequence is CASSLTRSEGSYEQYF. CDR3 sequence (DNA): TGTGCCAGCAGCTTAACGCGCAGCGAAGGTTCCTACGAGCAGTACTTC.

This chain links TRBV29-1 with TRBJ2-5, with 7 bases aligning to TRBD1. This CDR3 has 13 amino acids. The V gene's germline CDR1 is SQVTM and CDR2 ANQGSEA. CDR3 DNA sequence: TGCAGTTGTCAGAAGGGGGCCTGGGAGACCCAGTACTTC. This gives the protein CSCQKGAWETQYF. Looking up the rest from reference TRBV29-1 and TRBJ2-5 gives the full variable domain: SAVISQKPSRDICQRGTSLTIQCQVDSQVTMMFWYRQQPGQSLTLIATANQGSEATYESGFVIDKFPISRPNLTFSTLTVSNMSPEDSSIYLCSCQKGAWETQYFGPGTRLLVL.

The chain has TRBV4-1 and TRBJ2-7; 8 positions agree with TRBD2. Germline-derived CDR1 and CDR2 are MGHRA and YSYEKL. V lost 3 bases, J lost 0 bases, and 7 bases stayed unmatched. There are 16 residues in the CDR3. The CDR3 region has the DNA TGCGCCAGCAGCCAGCCGGGAGGGGGACGCTCCTACGAGCAGTACTTC. Amino acid sequence: CASSQPGGGRSYEQYF.